This note documents a single T cell receptor (beta chain) sequence. Single viable CD3+CD4+CD8-CD45RO+ cells were sorted as the memory CD4+ T cells. CMV serostatus came from serum IgG against pp150, pp28, p38, p52. TCRdb's copy holds only in-frame clones and misses some; the assay was immunoSEQ multiplex PCR. The sample shows tens of thousands of clones, under 80% of them seen only once. The data derive from a study of memory CD4+ T cells and cytomegalovirus serostatus. V was trimmed by 0 bases and J by 0 bases, leaving 13 bases between them. The CDR3 is made up of 17 amino acids. Per the germline V gene, CDR1 is SGHDT and CDR2 is YYEEEE.

The material sequenced was memory CD4+ T cells from blood. The chain joins TRBV5-6 to TRBJ1-3; the D is unclear. The sequence derives from an adult in good health and CMV-seronegative. The CDR3 loop reads CASSLAGIPSSGNTIYF. DNA for the CDR3: TGTGCCAGCAGCTTGGCCGGTATACCTTCCTCTGGAAACACCATATATTTT. The full variable domain, with the rest looked up from reference TRBV5-6 and TRBJ1-3, is DAGVTQSPTHLIKTRGQQVTLRCSPKSGHDTVSWYQQALGQGPQFIFQYYEEEERQRGNFPDRFSGHQFPNYSSELNVNALLLGDSALYLCASSLAGIPSSGNTIYFGEGSWLTVV.